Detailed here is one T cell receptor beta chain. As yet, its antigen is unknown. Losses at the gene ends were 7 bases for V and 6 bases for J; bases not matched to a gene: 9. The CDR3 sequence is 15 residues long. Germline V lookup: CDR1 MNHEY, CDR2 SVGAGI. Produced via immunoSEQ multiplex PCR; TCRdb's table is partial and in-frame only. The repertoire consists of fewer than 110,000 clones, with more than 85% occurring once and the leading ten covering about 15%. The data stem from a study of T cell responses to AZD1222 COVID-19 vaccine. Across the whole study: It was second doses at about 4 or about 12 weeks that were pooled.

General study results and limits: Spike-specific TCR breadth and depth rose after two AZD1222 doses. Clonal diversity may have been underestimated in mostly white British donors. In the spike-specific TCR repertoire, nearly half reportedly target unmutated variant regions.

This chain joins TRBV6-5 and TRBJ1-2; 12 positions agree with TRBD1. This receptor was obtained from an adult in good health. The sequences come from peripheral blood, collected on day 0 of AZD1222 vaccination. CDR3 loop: CASTHRGTGGDGYTF. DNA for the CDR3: TGTGCCAGCACCCATAGAGGGACAGGGGGCGATGGCTACACCTTC.